These 18 T cell receptor beta chains were sequenced from one sample in a study of graft-versus-host responses after intestinal transplantation. Only in-frame clones appear in the TCRdb table, and some are missing; sequencing was by immunoSEQ multiplex PCR. Seen here are about 45,000 clones, 90% to 95% observed once, and the top ten hold 4.4%. The source was PBMCs, collected 524 days after transplant. The source is a human patient who received an intestinal transplant, so some T cells may come from the graft donor.

The rearrangement uses TRBV19 and TRBJ2-2; no clear D. This CDR3 has 14 residues. CDR1 and CDR2 from the germline V gene are LNHDA and SQIVND (reference sequence). V gave up 7 bases and J gave up 6 bases, with 15 bases separating them. For the CDR3, the DNA is TGTGCCAGTACCTCGGACCCACGGGCCGGGGAGCTGTTTTTT. Its protein product is CASTSDPRAGELFF.

The chain recombines TRBV28 with TRBJ2-3; 7 bases agree with TRBD2. This CDR3 has 15 amino acids. CDR1 MDHEN and CDR2 SYDVKM come from the germline V gene. The V and J ends lost 6 bases and 1 base, in that order; junction bases with no gene match: 7. CDR3 amino acids: CASSWTRVRTDTQYF. The CDR3 DNA sequence: TGTGCCAGCAGCTGGACTAGAGTTCGCACAGATACGCAGTATTTT.

The chain uses TRBV6-4 and TRBJ2-7; D is undetermined. Germline V gene sequence: CDR1 MRHNA, CDR2 SNTAGT. The CDR3 extends over 15 amino acids. V was trimmed by 7 bases and J by 5 bases, leaving 21 bases between them. CDR3 sequence: CASNEAQPLGDEQYF. CDR3 DNA sequence: TGTGCCAGCAATGAGGCCCAGCCTCTTGGGGACGAGCAGTACTTC.

This clone was counted once. This chain joins TRBV9 and TRBJ1-1, with no clear D. Trimming took 0 bases from V and 1 from J, leaving 7 bases between them. CDR1 and CDR2 (germline): SGDLS, YYNGEE. The CDR3 is made up of 14 amino acids. Written as DNA, the CDR3 is TGTGCCAGCAGCGTAGTGTCCGGGAACACTGAAGCTTTCTTT. Residues: CASSVVSGNTEAFF.

The J gene is TRBJ2-1, the V gene TRBV5-1, with 13 bases that match TRBD2. This CDR3 is 15 amino acids long. Germline V lookup: CDR1 SGHRS, CDR2 YFSETQ. Trimming at V came to 5 bases and at J to 4 bases, leaving 3 bases not matched to a gene. This CDR3 is CASRPGLAGYNEQFF. The CDR3 nucleotides read TGCGCCAGCAGACCGGGACTAGCGGGGTACAATGAGCAGTTCTTC.

This clone appeared once. The genes are TRBV21-1 and TRBJ2-1; TRBD2, the table's D call, lacks a check against the DNA. TRBV21-1 is an annotated pseudogene. The CDR3 has 16 residues. This CDR3 reads CASSKVGRLAGCEQFF. CDR3 DNA sequence: TGTGCCAGCAGCAAAGTAGGGAGACTAGCGGGATGTGAGCAGTTCTTC.

CDR3 region: CASSLRGGRHTEAFF. CDR3 bases: TGTGCCAGCAGCTTGCGAGGGGGACGGCACACTGAAGCTTTCTTT. This chain links TRBV5-6 with TRBJ1-1; the D gene is possibly TRBD1 (6 bases). Germline V gene data show CDR1 as SGHDT and CDR2 as YYEEEE. V was shortened by 1 base and J by 3 bases, with 13 bases between the two germline ends. The CDR3 extends over 15 amino acids.

The rearrangement links TRBV5-1 to TRBJ2-7; 9 bases line up with TRBD1. V lost 4 bases, J lost 6 bases, and 11 bases stayed unmatched. The CDR3 consists of 15 residues. Germline lookup yields CDR1 SGHRS and CDR2 YFSETQ. The chain's CDR3 is CASSGWTGEEGEQYF. As DNA, the CDR3 is TGCGCCAGCAGCGGATGGACAGGGGAGGAGGGCGAGCAGTACTTC.

V gene TRBV5-1 combines with J gene TRBJ2-2; D gene uncertain. The CDR3 spans 14 residues. Germline V gene data show CDR1 as SGHRS and CDR2 as YFSETQ. Trimming left V 2 bases short and J 0 bases short, with 5 bases between. CDR3 nucleotides: TGCGCCAGCAGCTTTAGGTCGAACACCGGGGAGCTGTTTTTT. This encodes CASSFRSNTGELFF.

V gene TRBV6-1 combines with J gene TRBJ1-1; the D is unclear. The germline CDR1 and CDR2 sequences are MNHNS and SASEGT. The CDR3 spans 14 residues. The V and J ends lost 6 bases and 1 base respectively, with 12 bases between them. The CDR3 nucleotides are TGTGCCAGCAGGCTTTTAGATTGGAACACTGAAGCTTTCTTT. Amino acid sequence: CASRLLDWNTEAFF.

The chain employs TRBV19 and TRBJ2-7, with TRBD2 identical over 8 bases. The CDR3 runs 13 residues. The V and J ends lost 3 bases and 6 bases, in that order; junction bases with no gene match: 4. CDR1 is LNHDA and CDR2 is SQIVND in the germline V gene (reference sequence). The CDR3: CASSMGTSSEQYF. The CDR3 nucleotides are TGTGCCAGTAGTATGGGGACTAGTTCCGAGCAGTACTTC.

The V call is TRBV6-5, the J call TRBJ2-5; D is tentatively TRBD1 or TRBD2 (6 bases each). The CDR3 runs 15 residues. Germline CDR1 reads MNHEY; CDR2 reads SVGAGI. Trimming took 6 bases from V and 2 from J, leaving 16 bases between them. The CDR3 region is CASSPVGGGQETQYF. The CDR3 DNA follows: TGTGCCAGCAGCCCGGTAGGAGGGGGGCAAGAGACCCAGTACTTC.

The chain links TRBV2 to TRBJ2-5; 10 positions agree with TRBD1. Looked up from germline, CDR1 is SNHLY and CDR2 is FYNNEI. Trimming cost V 6 bases and J 3 bases; bases outside gene matches: 4. The CDR3 runs to 14 residues. Here the CDR3 reads CASRRDRGEETQYF. The CDR3 nucleotides read TGTGCCAGCAGGAGGGACAGGGGAGAAGAGACCCAGTACTTC.

This clone has only one observation. The rearrangement links TRBV19 to TRBJ2-3; D might be TRBD2 (5 bases). The CDR3 covers 14 residues. Germline V gene data show CDR1 as LNHDA and CDR2 as SQIVND (reference sequence). V was shortened by 6 bases and J by 0 bases, with 10 bases between the two germline ends. The CDR3 protein is CASRTGTSTDTQYF. For the CDR3, the DNA is TGTGCCAGTAGGACGGGAACGAGCACAGATACGCAGTATTTT. Supplemented by reference TRBV19 and TRBJ2-3, the full variable domain reads DGGITQSPKYLFRKEGQNVTLSCEQNLNHDAMYWYRQDPGQGLRLIYYSQIVNDFQKGDIAEGYSVSREKKESFPLTVTSAQKNPTAFYLCASRTGTSTDTQYFGPGTRLTVL.

The rearrangement links TRBV2 to TRBJ2-7, with D perhaps matching TRBD2 (6 bases). This CDR3 has 15 amino acids. CDR1 SNHLY and CDR2 FYNNEI come from the germline V gene. V was shortened by 2 bases and J by 4 bases, with 15 bases between the two germline ends. In DNA form, the CDR3 reads TGTGCCAGCAGTGAACAAGGCGGGACGTCGTACGAGCAGTACTTC. Its translation is CASSEQGGTSYEQYF.

The rearrangement links TRBV18 to TRBJ2-7, with 8 bases matching TRBD1. CDR3 size: 14 residues. Germline CDR1 is KGHSH and CDR2 is LQKENI. The V segment lost 6 bases and the J segment 9 bases; nucleotides outside the gene matches: 13. The CDR3 protein is CASSQQGDNRGQYF. CDR3 DNA sequence: TGTGCCAGCTCGCAACAGGGGGATAATCGTGGGCAGTACTTC. Full variable domain (rest looked up from reference TRBV18 and TRBJ2-7): NAGVMQNPRHLVRRRGQEARLRCSPMKGHSHVYWYRQLPEEGLKFMVYLQKENIIDESGMPKERFSAEFPKEGPSILRIQQVVRGDSAAYFCASSQQGDNRGQYFGPGTRLTVT.

The chain employs TRBV9 and TRBJ2-2, with D tentatively TRBD1 (6 bases). The CDR3 extends over 15 amino acids. V lost 2 bases and J 0 bases, leaving 8 bases between the germline ends. CDR1 and CDR2 (germline): SGDLS, YYNGEE. CDR3 DNA sequence: TGTGCCAGCAGCGTCAGGGGCACGAACACCGGGGAGCTGTTTTTT. This translates into CASSVRGTNTGELFF.

J is TRBJ2-2 and V is TRBV14; D unresolved. V was clipped by 0 bases and J by 7 bases, with 3 bases between them. The CDR3 length is 12 residues. Germline V gene lookup returns CDR1 SGHDN and CDR2 FVKESK. CDR3 residues: CASSQEGGELFF. The CDR3 coding sequence is TGTGCCAGCAGCCAAGAAGGCGGGGAGCTGTTTTTT.